This TCR beta chain was recovered during a study of cytomegalovirus exposure and HLA in healthy donors (dated by TCRdb to the late 2010s). Describing the broader study: An earlier analysis of approximately 640 of the donors reported about 250 Gb of sequence data and 100 million to 130 million unique TCR beta sequences from 150 million to 200 million T cells. In an earlier analysis of a few hundred of the donors, high-throughput TCR beta sequencing was used to judge whether each TCR beta V gene segment behaved as functional or pseudogenic. Every repertoire in the discovery cohort had been generated on one and the same sequencing platform. A separate validation cohort of over 95 different subjects was used in addition to the roughly 640-subject first cohort. A later genetic analysis took genome-wide SNP genotypes for about three fifths of the roughly 670 donors and used that subset as a discovery cohort. HLA typing covered class I and class II loci at four-digit resolution. Typing coverage differed by locus: A, B, C, DRB1 and DQB1 were typed in roughly 629-630 donors, DQA1 in about 550, DPA1 in around 610, and DPB1 in approximately 450. In a later analysis, previously published TCR beta repertoires from 550 to 700 donors were re-analyzed and high-resolution HLA genotyping was added so that TCR occurrence patterns could be studied. Alongside the repertoire data, information on donor age, sex, ethnicity and CMV serostatus was compiled. High-throughput TCR immunosequencing, statistical association of individual TCRs with disease status, and machine learning were combined to predict cytomegalovirus infection status. The study aimed to test whether cataloging public T cell receptors could reveal signatures of past pathogen exposure. Among 300 to 500 genotyped donors of the cohort, an average of approximately 240,000 unique TCR beta nucleotide sequences was sequenced per donor, of which 15% to 20% were non-productive. Using immunosequencing, the study profiled T cell repertoires from some 670 subjects and related those repertoires to cytomegalovirus serostatus. An early release that covered roughly 600 HLA-typed donors contained approximately 290 gigabases of sequencing data and tens of millions of unique TCR sequences. Rather than using new phenotypic data, the later analysis identified candidate immune exposures from TCR beta sequences and from how often those sequences occurred across donors. A handful of DR-DQ haplotypes were handled as single units for association and clustering because linkage in the cohort was strong. Of the 300 to 400 genotyped donors, over 65% fell in the genetic ancestry cluster associated with self-reported Caucasian donors.

In total, roughly 670 healthy bone marrow donors made up the cohort. All cohort members were sampled while nominally healthy, although unrecorded immune exposures were likely present. The donor was CMV seronegative and was included in the group of about 350 seronegative cohort members. Every donor gave a peripheral blood sample, and the peripheral blood mononuclear cells from that sample were used for TCR beta sequencing. The Qiagen DNeasy Blood Extraction Kit was used to extract genomic DNA from the blood cell samples. CDR1 and CDR2 (SQVTM, ANQGSEA) derive from the germline V gene. The CDR3 numbers 11 residues from cysteine through phenylalanine. Just the 33-base CDR3 DNA is kept, in frame starting at base 1. V is reduced by 1 base and J by 7 bases, leaving a spacing of 5 bases between them. To note about this clone: Its recognized antigen is unknown. No base quality values were provided; no much bigger clone lies one nucleotide off.

The study at large found these results: Strong co-occurrence of HLA alleles, especially DR and DQ, made assigning TCR associations to individual alleles difficult. The authors suggested that the approach could potentially be generalized to other disease states and immunological phenotypes. HLA typing was unavailable for some donors at each locus, so association tests used only the typed subset. Broadly in line with IMGT annotations, most TCR beta V segments showed up in productive rearrangements about 90% or about 30% of the time in an earlier analysis of under 700 of the donors. A group of highly shared sequence variants was considered likely to be a technical artifact of the sequencing pipeline. A later genetic analysis reported fewer N-insertions in productive TCRs among donors in an Asian-associated ancestry cluster than the roughly 720-donor mean. The earlier analysis of approximately 560 of the donors excluded roughly 17 rarely observed V segments, including chromosome 9 orphons, because counts were too low. Correlated functional status among segregating V segments might be attributable to linkage disequilibrium, but an unknown experimental factor could not be ruled out. According to a later analysis, most CMV-associated TCR beta chains appeared to be HLA-restricted, and the HLA associations seemed to be driven largely by CMV exposure. In a later analysis, HLA-associated TCR beta chains were found to be more clonally expanded and to have lower generation probabilities than equally common non-associated chains. While some public TCRs were present in many individuals, most TCR sequences turned up only very rarely across donors. The study gave a list of 150 to 200 TCR beta chains associated with cytomegalovirus. Only TCR beta chains were sequenced in this cohort, and the absence of alpha or paired-chain data limited detectable features. The 87-base-pair reads could not distinguish some IMGT-functional V segments, including TRBV6-2 and TRBV6-3, so those segments were excluded. A further reported finding was that TCR beta sequences accurately predicted the HLA-A and HLA-B alleles for most subjects in the first cohort. A later analysis found that TCR association rates varied across HLA loci, with DRB1 alleles showing the most associated TCRs and HLA-C alleles the fewest. A few of the identified cytomegalovirus-associated TCR beta chains were confirmed in vitro to be specific for cytomegalovirus antigens. For the cohort, immune exposure information was limited to CMV serostatus. An association between a missense DCLRE1C variant and V-gene and J-gene trimming of TCR beta chains was found in a later genetic analysis and replicated in an independent cohort. A later analysis associated about 17,000 TCR beta sequences with specific HLA alleles at a false discovery rate of 0.05. The classifier was reported to diagnose cytomegalovirus status with high specificity and sensitivity in both the original cohort and the validation cohort. The presence/absence analyses assumed that sequencing depth was roughly uniform across donors, and that assumption may not be true. Several of the top co-occurrence clusters appeared to be linked to parvovirus B19, influenza, CMV and Epstein-Barr virus, according to a later analysis.

The method behind the library was the immunoSEQ multiplex PCR assay. The multiplex PCR relied on a mix of 60 forward primers for TCR Vbeta segments and 13 reverse primers for TCR Jbeta segments. A multiplex PCR assay on genomic DNA amplified the CDR3 region of rearranged TCR beta genes. The Illumina HiSeq System was used to sequence the amplified TCR beta libraries as 87-base-pair reads. Per the original workflow: A later analysis tallied some 79 million unique TCR beta chains across the roughly 610 repertoires, and approximately 9.9 million of those chains were shared by two or more donors. To remove PCR and sequencing errors, raw reads were error-corrected and collapsed into unique sequences using a nearest-neighbor algorithm that merged closely related sequences. Alignment of CDR3 sequences to IMGT reference sequences was used to assign V, D and J gene segments. For a sequence to be retained, at least a six-nucleotide match to both a V gene segment and a J gene segment was required. A rearrangement counted as productive if the CDR3 had no stop codons and remained in frame with V and J, and every other rearrangement counted as non-productive. Following IMGT convention, CDR3 was defined as the stretch from the second conserved V-encoded cysteine to the conserved J-encoded phenylalanine. In an earlier analysis of 587 of the donors, sequences lacking an unambiguous match to a single V gene segment were excluded. In an earlier analysis of approximately 560 of the donors, a V segment was called functional when productive rearrangements were above 56.7%, and segregating when the standard deviation between donors exceeded 5%. A statistical classification framework was developed to diagnose cytomegalovirus status using the catalog of TCR beta chain sequences. In a later analysis, TCR nucleotide sequences were compared against IMGT/GENE-DB human TR gene sequences so that V and J genes could be assigned. A later analysis assigned CDR3 sequences and most-parsimonious VDJ recombination scenarios with the TCRdist pipeline. In a later analysis, every TCR beta chain was defined by the combination of its CDR3 amino acid sequence and its V-gene family, and reads without a unique V-gene family were dropped. A later analysis removed roughly 590 highly shared, low-generation-probability nucleotide sequences to deal with suspected cross-contamination and a sequencing artifact. In a later analysis, a clonal expansion index was calculated for each public chain from normalized within-repertoire ranks of inferred template counts. A later analysis computed generation probabilities with a VDJ recombination model fitted to out-of-frame rearrangements, and checked the results against IGoR. A later analysis scored TCR-TCR, TCR-HLA and TCR-CMV co-occurrence with hypergeometric tests, applying a repertoire-size bias correction to TCR pairs. A later analysis estimated false discovery rates by permuting HLA or CMV assignments 20 times. In a later analysis, co-occurring TCRs were grouped using DBSCAN, and TCRdist sequence similarity was added for clustering within HLA-allele-positive subsets. Co-occurrence clustering excluded repertoires with fewer than 30,000 or more than 120,000 public chains, plus five with anomalous nucleotide sharing. TCRdb stores this immuneACCESS table with in-frame sequences only. Part of the clones is absent; in the studies checked, under half of the shortfall reflects unresolved V genes, and no reason is known for the rest. The V and J calls and clone size were taken over from that table, and D and trimming were inferred from the DNA. The sample table shows roughly 110,000 clones, and roughly two thirds are seen once. Over 2.5% of the sample is held by the ten biggest clonotypes.

What was sequenced was PBMCs. This sequence originates from a female donor in good health and CMV-seronegative. The chain couples TRBV29-1 to TRBJ2-1; a confident D gene designation cannot be given. The base sequence is TGCAGCGTTGAAGTCGGGAATGAGCAGTTCTTC. It specifies CSVEVGNEQFF.